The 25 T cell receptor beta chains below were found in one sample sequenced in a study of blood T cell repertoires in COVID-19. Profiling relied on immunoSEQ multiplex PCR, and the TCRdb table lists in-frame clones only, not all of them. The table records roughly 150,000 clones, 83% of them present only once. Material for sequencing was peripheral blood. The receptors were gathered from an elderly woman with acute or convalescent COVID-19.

CDR3 region: CASGPEGYTEAFF. DNA of the CDR3: TGCGCCAGCGGACCGGAGGGTTACACTGAAGCTTTCTTT. The J gene is TRBJ1-1, the V gene TRBV5-1, with unresolved D. In germline, CDR1 is SGHRS, CDR2 YFSETQ. This CDR3 region has 13 residues. Trimming took 7 bases from V and 3 from J, leaving 13 bases between them. Together with reference TRBV5-1 and TRBJ1-1, the CDR3 gives the full variable domain: KAGVTQTPRYLIKTRGQQVTLSCSPISGHRSVSWYQQTPGQGLQFLFEYFSETQRNKGNFPGRFSGRQFSNSRSEMNVSTLELGDSALYLCASGPEGYTEAFFGQGTRLTVV.

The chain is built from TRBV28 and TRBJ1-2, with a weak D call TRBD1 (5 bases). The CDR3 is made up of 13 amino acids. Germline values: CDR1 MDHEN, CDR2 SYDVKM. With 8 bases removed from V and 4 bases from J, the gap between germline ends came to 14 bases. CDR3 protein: CASLRTGVYGYTF. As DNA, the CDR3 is TGTGCCAGCTTAAGGACGGGGGTCTATGGCTACACCTTC.

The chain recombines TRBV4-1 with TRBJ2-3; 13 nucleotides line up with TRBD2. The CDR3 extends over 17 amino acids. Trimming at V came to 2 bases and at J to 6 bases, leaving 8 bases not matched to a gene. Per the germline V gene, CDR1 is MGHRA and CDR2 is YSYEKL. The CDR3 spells CASSQTGLAGEGDTQYF. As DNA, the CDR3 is TGCGCCAGCAGCCAAACCGGACTAGCGGGAGAGGGGGATACGCAGTATTTT.

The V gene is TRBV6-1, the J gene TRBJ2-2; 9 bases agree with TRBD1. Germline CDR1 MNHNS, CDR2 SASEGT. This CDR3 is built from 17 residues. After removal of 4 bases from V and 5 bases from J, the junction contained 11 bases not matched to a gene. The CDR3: CASSAILPDRGTGELFF. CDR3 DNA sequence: TGTGCCAGCAGTGCAATTCTACCGGACAGGGGAACCGGGGAGCTGTTTTTT.

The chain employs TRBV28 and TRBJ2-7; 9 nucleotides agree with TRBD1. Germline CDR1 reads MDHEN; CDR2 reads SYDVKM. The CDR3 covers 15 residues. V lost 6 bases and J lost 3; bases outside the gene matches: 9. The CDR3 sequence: CASSVVGTGSYEQYF. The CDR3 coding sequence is TGTGCCAGCAGCGTAGTCGGGACAGGGAGCTACGAGCAGTACTTC.

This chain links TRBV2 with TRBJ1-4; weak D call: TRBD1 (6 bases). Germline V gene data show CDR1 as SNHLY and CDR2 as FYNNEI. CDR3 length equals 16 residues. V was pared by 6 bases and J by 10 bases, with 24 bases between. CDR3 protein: CASRLDEQGEGGKLFF. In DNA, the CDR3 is TGTGCCAGCAGACTAGATGAACAGGGAGAAGGTGGAAAACTGTTTTTT.

The chain's CDR3 is CASNVDRGGMNTEAFF. The DNA of the CDR3 is TGTGCCAGCAATGTTGACAGGGGTGGCATGAACACTGAAGCTTTCTTT. The J gene is TRBJ1-1, the V gene TRBV2; 8 nucleotides match TRBD1. This CDR3 contains 16 residues. Germline V lookup: CDR1 SNHLY, CDR2 FYNNEI. J lost 0 bases, V lost 7 bases, and 10 bases had no gene match.

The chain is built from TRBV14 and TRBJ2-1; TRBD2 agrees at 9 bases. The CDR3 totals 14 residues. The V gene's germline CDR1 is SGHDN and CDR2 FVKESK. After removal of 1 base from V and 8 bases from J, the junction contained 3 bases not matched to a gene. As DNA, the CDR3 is TGTGCCAGCAGCCAAGGTCTAGCGGGGCATGAGCAGTTCTTC. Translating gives CASSQGLAGHEQFF.

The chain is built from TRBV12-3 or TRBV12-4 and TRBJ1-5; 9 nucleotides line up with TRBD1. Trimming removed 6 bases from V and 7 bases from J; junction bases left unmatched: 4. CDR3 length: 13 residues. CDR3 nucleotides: TGTGCCAGCAGCGGGACAGGGCGACAGCCCCAGCATTTT. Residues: CASSGTGRQPQHF.

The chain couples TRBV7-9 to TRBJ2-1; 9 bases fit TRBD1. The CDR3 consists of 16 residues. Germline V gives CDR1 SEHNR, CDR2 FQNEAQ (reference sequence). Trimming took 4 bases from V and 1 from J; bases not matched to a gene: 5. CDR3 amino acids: CASSSLQGASYNEQFF. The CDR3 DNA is TGTGCCAGCAGCTCCCTACAGGGGGCGTCCTACAATGAGCAGTTCTTC.

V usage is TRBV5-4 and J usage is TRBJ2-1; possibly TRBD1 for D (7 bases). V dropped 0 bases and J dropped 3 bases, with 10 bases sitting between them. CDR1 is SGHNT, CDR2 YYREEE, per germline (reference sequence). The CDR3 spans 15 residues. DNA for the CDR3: TGTGCCAGCAGCTTGGGGCAGGGGGGCTACAATGAGCAGTTCTTC. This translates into CASSLGQGGYNEQFF.

The CDR3 nucleotides read TGCGCCAGCATGAGGGCGGGACCCACAGATACGCAGTATTTT. Translation: CASMRAGPTDTQYF. The chain joins TRBV5-1 to TRBJ2-3, with a possible D match to TRBD2 (6 bases). CDR3 size: 14 residues. Deletions cut 6 bases from V and 2 bases from J, with 13 bases between. The germline CDR1 and CDR2 sequences are SGHRS and YFSETQ.

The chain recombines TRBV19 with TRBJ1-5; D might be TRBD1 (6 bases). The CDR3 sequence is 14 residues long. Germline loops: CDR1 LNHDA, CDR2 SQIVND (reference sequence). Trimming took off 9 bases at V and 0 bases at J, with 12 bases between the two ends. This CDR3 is CASRTVGSNQPQHF. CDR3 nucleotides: TGTGCCAGCCGGACAGTTGGTAGCAATCAGCCCCAGCATTTT.

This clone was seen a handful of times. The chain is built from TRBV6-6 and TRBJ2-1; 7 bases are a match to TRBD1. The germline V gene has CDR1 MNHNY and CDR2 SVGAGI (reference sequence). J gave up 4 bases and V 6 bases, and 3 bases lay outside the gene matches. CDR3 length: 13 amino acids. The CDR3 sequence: CASSRDSYNEQFF. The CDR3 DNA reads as TGTGCCAGCAGCCGGGACAGTTACAATGAGCAGTTCTTC.

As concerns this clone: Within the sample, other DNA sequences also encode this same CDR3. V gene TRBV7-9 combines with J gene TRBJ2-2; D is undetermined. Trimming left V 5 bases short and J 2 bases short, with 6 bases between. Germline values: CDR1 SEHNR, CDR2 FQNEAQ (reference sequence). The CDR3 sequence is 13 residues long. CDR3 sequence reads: CASSLLNTGELFF. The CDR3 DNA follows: TGTGCCAGCAGCCTTCTAAACACCGGGGAGCTGTTTTTT.

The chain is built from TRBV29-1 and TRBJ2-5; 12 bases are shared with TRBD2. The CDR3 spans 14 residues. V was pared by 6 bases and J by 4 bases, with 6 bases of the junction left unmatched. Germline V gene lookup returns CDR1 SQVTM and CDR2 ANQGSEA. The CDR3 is CSVASGGARETQYF. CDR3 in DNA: TGCAGCGTAGCTAGCGGGGGGGCCCGAGAGACCCAGTACTTC.

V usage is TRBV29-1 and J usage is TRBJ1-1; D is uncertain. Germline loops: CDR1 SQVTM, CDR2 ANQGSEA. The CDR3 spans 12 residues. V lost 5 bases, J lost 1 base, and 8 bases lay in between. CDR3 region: CSVLTENTEAFF. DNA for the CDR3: TGCAGCGTTCTCACAGAGAACACTGAAGCTTTCTTT.

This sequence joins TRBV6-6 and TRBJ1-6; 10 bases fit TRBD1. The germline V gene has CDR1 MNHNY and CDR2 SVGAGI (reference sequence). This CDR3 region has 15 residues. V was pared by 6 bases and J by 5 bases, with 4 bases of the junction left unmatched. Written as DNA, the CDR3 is TGTGCCAGCAGCCCCGGACAGGGGGATAATTCACCCCTCCACTTT. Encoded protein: CASSPGQGDNSPLHF.

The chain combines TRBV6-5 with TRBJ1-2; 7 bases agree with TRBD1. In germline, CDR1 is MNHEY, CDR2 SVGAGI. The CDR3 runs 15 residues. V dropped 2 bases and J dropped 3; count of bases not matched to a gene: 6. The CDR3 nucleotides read TGTGCCAGCAGTTACAGGGGGCGAAGGGACTATGGCTACACCTTC. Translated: CASSYRGRRDYGYTF.

CDR3 region: CASSPRTGAYYGYTF. Here the CDR3 DNA reads TGCGCCAGCAGTCCCCGGACAGGGGCCTACTATGGCTACACCTTC. The chain combines TRBV4-3 with TRBJ1-2; 9 bases map to TRBD1. The length of the CDR3 is 15 residues. Germline CDR1 and CDR2: LGHNA and YSLEER. V was pared by 6 bases and J by 3 bases, with 8 bases of the junction left unmatched.

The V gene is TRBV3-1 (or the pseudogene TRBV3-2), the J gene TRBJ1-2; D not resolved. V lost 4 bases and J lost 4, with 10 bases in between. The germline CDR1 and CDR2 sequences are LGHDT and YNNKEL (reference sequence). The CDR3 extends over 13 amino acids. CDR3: CASSPSRSYGYTF. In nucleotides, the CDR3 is TGTGCCAGCAGCCCATCCCGGTCCTATGGCTACACCTTC.

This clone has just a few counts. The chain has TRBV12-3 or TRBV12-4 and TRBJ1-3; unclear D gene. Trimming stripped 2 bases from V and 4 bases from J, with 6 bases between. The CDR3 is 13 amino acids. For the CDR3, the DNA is TGTGCCAGCAGTTTAATCCTGGGAAACACCATATATTTT. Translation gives CASSLILGNTIYF.

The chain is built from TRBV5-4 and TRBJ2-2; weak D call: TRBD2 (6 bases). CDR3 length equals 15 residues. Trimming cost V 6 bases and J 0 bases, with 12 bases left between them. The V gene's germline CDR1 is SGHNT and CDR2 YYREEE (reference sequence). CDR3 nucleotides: TGTGCCAGCACCAAGGGAGGCGCGAACACCGGGGAGCTGTTTTTT. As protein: CASTKGGANTGELFF.

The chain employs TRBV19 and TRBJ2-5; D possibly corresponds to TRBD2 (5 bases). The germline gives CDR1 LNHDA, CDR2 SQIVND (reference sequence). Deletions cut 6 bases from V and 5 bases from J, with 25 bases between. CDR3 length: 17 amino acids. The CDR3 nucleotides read TGTGCCAGTAGCTCGTTACCGGGGAGTCAACCCGGGGAGACCCAGTACTTC. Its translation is CASSSLPGSQPGETQYF.

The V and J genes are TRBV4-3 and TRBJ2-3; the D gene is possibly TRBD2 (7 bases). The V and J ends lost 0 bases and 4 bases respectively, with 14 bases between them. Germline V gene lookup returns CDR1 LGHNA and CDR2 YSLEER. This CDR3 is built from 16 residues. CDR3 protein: CASSQDKGEGADTQYF. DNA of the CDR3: TGCGCCAGCAGCCAAGATAAGGGGGAGGGCGCAGATACGCAGTATTTT.